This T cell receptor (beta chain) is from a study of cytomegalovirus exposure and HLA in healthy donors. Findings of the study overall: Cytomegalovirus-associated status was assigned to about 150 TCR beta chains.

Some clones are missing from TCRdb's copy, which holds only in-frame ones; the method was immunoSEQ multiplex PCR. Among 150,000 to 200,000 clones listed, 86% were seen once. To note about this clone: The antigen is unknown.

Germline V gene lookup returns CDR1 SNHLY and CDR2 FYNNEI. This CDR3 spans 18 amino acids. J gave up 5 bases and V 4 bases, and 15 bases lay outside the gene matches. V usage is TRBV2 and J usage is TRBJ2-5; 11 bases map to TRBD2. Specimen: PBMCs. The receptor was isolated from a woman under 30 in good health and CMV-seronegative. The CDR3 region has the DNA TGTGCCAGCAGTGCAAATCCACTAGCGGGAGCCGTTTCGGAGACCCAGTACTTC. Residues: CASSANPLAGAVSETQYF.